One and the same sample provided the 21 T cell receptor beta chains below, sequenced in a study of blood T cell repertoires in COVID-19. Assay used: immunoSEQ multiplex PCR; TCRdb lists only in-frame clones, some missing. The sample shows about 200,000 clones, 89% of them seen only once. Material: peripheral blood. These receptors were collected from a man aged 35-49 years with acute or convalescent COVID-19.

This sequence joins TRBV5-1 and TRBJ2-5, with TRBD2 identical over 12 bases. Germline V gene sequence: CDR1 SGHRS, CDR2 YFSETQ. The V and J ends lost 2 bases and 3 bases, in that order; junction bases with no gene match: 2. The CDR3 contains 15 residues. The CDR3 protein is CASSFSSGGEETQYF. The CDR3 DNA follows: TGCGCCAGCAGCTTTTCTAGCGGGGGGGAAGAGACCCAGTACTTC.

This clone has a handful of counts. CDR3 loop: CASSLGENGAFF. Here the CDR3 DNA reads TGTGCCAGCAGCTTAGGAGAGAACGGGGCTTTCTTT. The chain links TRBV13 to TRBJ1-1; D gene ambiguous. The CDR3 length is 12 residues. Per germline, CDR1 PRHDT and CDR2 FYEKMQ (reference sequence). V lost 0 bases and J 11 bases, leaving 10 bases between the germline ends.

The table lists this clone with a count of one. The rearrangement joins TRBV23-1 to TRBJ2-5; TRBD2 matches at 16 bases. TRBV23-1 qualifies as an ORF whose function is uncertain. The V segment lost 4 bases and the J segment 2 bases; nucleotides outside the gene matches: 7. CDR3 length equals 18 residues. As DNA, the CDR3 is TGCGCCAGCAGTCTAGCCGGGACTAGCGGGGGGGTACAAGAGACCCAGTACTTC. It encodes CASSLAGTSGGVQETQYF.

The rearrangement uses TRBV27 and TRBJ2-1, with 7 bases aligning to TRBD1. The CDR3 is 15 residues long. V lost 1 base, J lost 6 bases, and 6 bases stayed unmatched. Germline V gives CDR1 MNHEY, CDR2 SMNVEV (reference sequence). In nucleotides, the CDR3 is TGTGCCAGCAGTTTATATGCAGGGGGTGGCAATGAGCAGTTCTTC. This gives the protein CASSLYAGGGNEQFF.

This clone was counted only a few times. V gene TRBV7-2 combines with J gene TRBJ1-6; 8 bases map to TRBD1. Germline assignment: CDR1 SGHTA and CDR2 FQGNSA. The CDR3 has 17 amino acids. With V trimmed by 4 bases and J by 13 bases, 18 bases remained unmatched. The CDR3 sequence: CASSSQPTTGGRPPLHF. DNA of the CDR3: TGTGCCAGCAGCTCACAACCCACTACAGGGGGGAGACCGCCCCTCCACTTT.

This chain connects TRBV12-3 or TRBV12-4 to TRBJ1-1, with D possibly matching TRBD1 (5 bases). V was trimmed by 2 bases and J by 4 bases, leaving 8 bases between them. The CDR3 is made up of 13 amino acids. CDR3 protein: CASSLSGPTEAFF. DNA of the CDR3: TGTGCCAGCAGTTTATCAGGGCCCACTGAAGCTTTCTTT.

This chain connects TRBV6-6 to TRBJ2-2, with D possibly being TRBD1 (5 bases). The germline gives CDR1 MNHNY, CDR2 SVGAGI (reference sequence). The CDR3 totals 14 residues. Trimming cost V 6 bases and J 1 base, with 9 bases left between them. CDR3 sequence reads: CASRQGRNTGELFF. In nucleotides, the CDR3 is TGTGCCAGCAGGCAGGGTAGGAACACCGGGGAGCTGTTTTTT.

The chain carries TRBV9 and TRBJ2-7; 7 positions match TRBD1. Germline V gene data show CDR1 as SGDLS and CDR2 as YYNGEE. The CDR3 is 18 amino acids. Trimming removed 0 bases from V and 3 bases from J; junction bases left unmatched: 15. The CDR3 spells CASSVGPLGQLTIYEQYF. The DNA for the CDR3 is TGTGCCAGCAGCGTAGGACCGTTGGGACAGCTTACAATCTACGAGCAGTACTTC.

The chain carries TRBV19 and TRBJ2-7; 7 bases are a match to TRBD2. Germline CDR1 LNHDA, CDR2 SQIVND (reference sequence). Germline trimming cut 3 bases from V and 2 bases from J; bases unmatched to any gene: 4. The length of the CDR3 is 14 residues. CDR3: CASSIGRGAYEQYF. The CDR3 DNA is TGTGCCAGTAGTATTGGTCGGGGGGCCTACGAGCAGTACTTC.

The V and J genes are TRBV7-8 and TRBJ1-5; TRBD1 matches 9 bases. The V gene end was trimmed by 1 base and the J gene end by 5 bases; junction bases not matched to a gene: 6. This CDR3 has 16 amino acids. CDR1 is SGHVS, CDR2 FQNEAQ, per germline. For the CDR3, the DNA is TGTGCCAGCAGCTTAGATCGACAGGGGGTATATCAGCCCCAGCATTTT. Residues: CASSLDRQGVYQPQHF.

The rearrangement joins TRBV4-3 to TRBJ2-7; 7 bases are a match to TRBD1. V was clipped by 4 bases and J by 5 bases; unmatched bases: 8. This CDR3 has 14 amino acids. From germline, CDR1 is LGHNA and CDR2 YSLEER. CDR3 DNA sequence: TGCGCCAGCAGCCTAGGACAGGCGAGGGACGAGCAGTACTTC. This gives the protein CASSLGQARDEQYF.

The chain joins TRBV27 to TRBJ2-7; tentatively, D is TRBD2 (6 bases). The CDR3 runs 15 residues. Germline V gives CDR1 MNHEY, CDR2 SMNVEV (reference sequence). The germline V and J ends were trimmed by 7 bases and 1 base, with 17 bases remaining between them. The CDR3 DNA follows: TGTGCCAGCAAATTAGCCGGGGGAAGTTCCTACGAGCAGTACTTC. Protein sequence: CASKLAGGSSYEQYF.

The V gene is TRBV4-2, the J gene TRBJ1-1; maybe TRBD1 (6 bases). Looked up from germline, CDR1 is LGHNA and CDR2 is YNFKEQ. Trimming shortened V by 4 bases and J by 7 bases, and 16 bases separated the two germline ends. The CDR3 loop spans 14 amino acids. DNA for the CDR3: TGTGCCAGCAGCCCGCACCGGGACACGAGTGAAGCTTTCTTT. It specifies CASSPHRDTSEAFF.

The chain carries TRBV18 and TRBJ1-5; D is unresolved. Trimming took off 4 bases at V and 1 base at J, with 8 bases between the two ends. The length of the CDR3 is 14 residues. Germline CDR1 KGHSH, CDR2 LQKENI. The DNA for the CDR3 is TGTGCCAGCTCACGGGAGGGAAGCAATCAGCCCCAGCATTTT. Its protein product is CASSREGSNQPQHF.

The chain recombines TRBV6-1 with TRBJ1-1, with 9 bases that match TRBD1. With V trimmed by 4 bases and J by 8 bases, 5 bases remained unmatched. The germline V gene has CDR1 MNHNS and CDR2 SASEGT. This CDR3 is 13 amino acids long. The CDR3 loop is CASSGTGQGEAFF. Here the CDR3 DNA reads TGTGCCAGCAGTGGAACCGGACAGGGGGAAGCTTTCTTT.

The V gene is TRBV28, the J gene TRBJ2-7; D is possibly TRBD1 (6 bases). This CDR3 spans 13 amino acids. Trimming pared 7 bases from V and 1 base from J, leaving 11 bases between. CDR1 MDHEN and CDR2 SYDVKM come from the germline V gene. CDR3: CASTPGQSYEQYF. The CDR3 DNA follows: TGTGCCAGCACCCCGGGACAATCCTACGAGCAGTACTTC.

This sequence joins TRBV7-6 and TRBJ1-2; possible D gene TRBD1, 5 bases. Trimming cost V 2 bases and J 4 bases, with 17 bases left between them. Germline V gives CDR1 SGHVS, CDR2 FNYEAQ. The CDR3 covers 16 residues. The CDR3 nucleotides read TGTGCCAGCAGCTTACTTACCGGGGGGTCTCCCTATGGCTACACCTTC. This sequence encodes CASSLLTGGSPYGYTF.

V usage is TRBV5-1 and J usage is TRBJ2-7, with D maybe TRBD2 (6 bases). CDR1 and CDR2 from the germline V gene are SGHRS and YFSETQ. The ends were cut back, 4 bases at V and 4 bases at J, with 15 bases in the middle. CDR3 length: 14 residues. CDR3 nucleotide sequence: TGCGCCAGCAGCGCCCGGGACTTGGGATACGAGCAGTACTTC. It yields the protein CASSARDLGYEQYF.

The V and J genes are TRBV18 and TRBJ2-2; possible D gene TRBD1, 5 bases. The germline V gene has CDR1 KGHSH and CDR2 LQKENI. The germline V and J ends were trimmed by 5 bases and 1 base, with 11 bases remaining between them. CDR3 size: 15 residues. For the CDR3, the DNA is TGTGCCAGCTCATCCCTGGACATGAACACCGGGGAGCTGTTTTTT. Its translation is CASSSLDMNTGELFF.

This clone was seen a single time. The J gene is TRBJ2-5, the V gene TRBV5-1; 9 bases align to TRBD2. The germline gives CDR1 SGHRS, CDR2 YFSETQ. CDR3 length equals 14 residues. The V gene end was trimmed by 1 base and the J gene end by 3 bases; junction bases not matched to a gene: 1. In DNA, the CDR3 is TGCGCCAGCAGCTTGATAGCGGGGGAAGAGACCCAGTACTTC. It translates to CASSLIAGEETQYF.

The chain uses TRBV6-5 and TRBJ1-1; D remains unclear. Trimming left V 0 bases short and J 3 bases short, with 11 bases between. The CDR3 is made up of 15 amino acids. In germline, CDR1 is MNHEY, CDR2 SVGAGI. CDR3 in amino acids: CASSYSMFRDTEAFF. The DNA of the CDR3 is TGTGCCAGCAGTTACTCGATGTTCCGGGACACTGAAGCTTTCTTT.